The source of this T cell receptor beta chain is a study of identical twins. Whole-study results and caveats: Partly confounded zero-insertion analyses could result from invariant MAIT and iNKT cells. Insertions were fewer in abundant cord blood beta clonotypes, whereas memory repertoires showed none of this pattern. In beta out-of-frame sequences, the excess sharing between twins was weaker.

A universal primer site was created by template switching, with the cDNA bearing unique molecular identifiers. In TCRdb, the 5' RACE reads were re-called with MiXCR into one record per CDR3 protein. This table holds about 260,000 distinct CDR3 sequences, roughly 7% found once. As regards this clonotype: The antigen remains undetermined.

This CDR3 has 16 residues. Germline loops: CDR1 SGHTS, CDR2 YDEGEE. V lost 7 bases and J lost 8; bases outside the gene matches: 16. These same records also appear under a second study, on yellow fever vaccine responses in identical twins.

This TCR came from a woman under 30 in good health. The gene calls are TRBV5-8 and TRBJ2-1, with 9 bases aligning to TRBD1. The specimen sequenced was memory (CD45RO+) T cells sorted from blood. CDR3 amino acids: CASPRAAGQGHYEQFF. CDR3 coding DNA: TGTGCCAGCCCCCGGGCGGCGGGACAGGGTCATTATGAGCAGTTCTTC.